These 19 T cell receptor beta chains were sequenced from one sample in a study of T cell changes during pregnancy in multiple sclerosis. Method: immunoSEQ multiplex PCR; TCRdb's copy keeps in-frame clones and lacks some. The data contain more than 10,000 clones, approximately 89% of them singletons. The source was CD8+ T cells from peripheral blood mononuclear cells, collected in the second trimester of pregnancy. The receptors were gathered from a female donor in good health, enrolled as a control in a pregnancy study.

This chain connects TRBV27 to TRBJ2-1; 14 bases align to TRBD2. The J segment lost 0 bases and the V segment lost 7 bases, leaving 8 bases of the junction unmatched. The CDR3 runs 18 residues. Germline values: CDR1 MNHEY, CDR2 SMNVEV (reference sequence). CDR3 amino acids: CASNPGLAGASSYNEQFF. For the CDR3, the DNA is TGTGCCAGCAATCCGGGACTAGCGGGAGCAAGCTCCTACAATGAGCAGTTCTTC.

The chain couples TRBV6-4 to TRBJ2-2, with a possible D match to TRBD2 (5 bases). Trimming removed 2 bases at V and 0 bases at J, with 7 bases between. The CDR3 has 15 amino acids. Germline V gene sequence: CDR1 MRHNA, CDR2 SNTAGT. CDR3 sequence reads: CASSDTSSNTGELFF. CDR3 bases: TGTGCCAGCAGTGACACTAGTTCGAACACCGGGGAGCTGTTTTTT.

The V call is TRBV28, the J call TRBJ2-7; D gene unclear. Germline V CDR1 and CDR2: MDHEN, SYDVKM. The CDR3 has 13 amino acids. V was trimmed by 4 bases and J by 2 bases, leaving 9 bases between them. The CDR3 DNA reads as TGTGCCAGCAGTTATGCTCAGGCCTACGAGCAGTACTTC. It yields the protein CASSYAQAYEQYF.

The CDR3 sequence is CAISDAPTGGTGNTIYF. As DNA, the CDR3 is TGTGCCATCAGTGACGCGCCTACCGGGGGAACTGGAAACACCATATATTTT. The chain uses TRBV10-3 and TRBJ1-3, with D perhaps TRBD1 (5 bases). In germline, CDR1 is ENHRY, CDR2 SYGVKD. V was cut by 3 bases and J by 2 bases, with 17 bases left in between. This CDR3 contains 17 residues.

The J gene is TRBJ2-2, the V gene TRBV6-4, with D hard to call. The length of the CDR3 is 13 residues. Trimming removed 3 bases at V and 2 bases at J, with 4 bases between. The germline V gene has CDR1 MRHNA and CDR2 SNTAGT. The CDR3 DNA reads TGTGCCAGCAGTGAGACTAACACCGGGGAGCTGTTTTTT. Translating it yields CASSETNTGELFF.

The rearrangement uses TRBV5-5 and TRBJ2-7; D possibly corresponds to TRBD2 (6 bases). This CDR3 comprises 14 residues. In germline, CDR1 is SGHKS, CDR2 YYEKEE (reference sequence). Trimming pared 2 bases from V and 2 bases from J, leaving 11 bases between. The CDR3 is CASSFGGATYEQYF. The CDR3 DNA reads as TGTGCCAGCAGCTTTGGAGGGGCCACCTACGAGCAGTACTTC.

The V gene is TRBV10-1, the J gene TRBJ2-7; tentative D call: TRBD1 (5 bases). The CDR3 loop spans 14 amino acids. V was clipped by 7 bases and J by 3 bases, with 16 bases between them. The germline V gene has CDR1 WNHNN and CDR2 SYGVQD (reference sequence). The CDR3 here is CASIVPGWYYEQYF. CDR3 nucleotides: TGCGCCAGCATCGTCCCAGGGTGGTACTACGAGCAGTACTTC.

The count of this clone is one. The chain employs TRBV29-1 and TRBJ1-1, with D possibly TRBD1 on 6 matching bases. This CDR3 has 13 amino acids. Trimming shortened V by 4 bases and J by 1 base, and 10 bases separated the two germline ends. Looked up from germline, CDR1 is SQVTM and CDR2 is ANQGSEA. This CDR3 reads CSVAKGENTEAFF. Written as DNA, the CDR3 is TGCAGCGTTGCCAAGGGGGAGAACACTGAAGCTTTCTTT.

The chain combines TRBV7-9 with TRBJ1-4, with D perhaps matching TRBD1 (6 bases). The CDR3 is 17 residues long. The germline V and J ends were trimmed by 4 bases and 2 bases, with 17 bases remaining between them. Germline CDR1 reads SEHNR; CDR2 reads FQNEAQ (reference sequence). CDR3 in DNA: TGTGCCAGCAGCTCGGGGACATTTCGTTACACTAATGAAAAACTGTTTTTT. Protein product: CASSSGTFRYTNEKLFF.

V and J are TRBV7-2 and TRBJ2-7, with D tentatively TRBD1 (5 bases). The V and J ends lost 5 bases and 3 bases respectively, with 14 bases between them. Germline V CDR1 and CDR2: SGHTA, FQGNSA. This CDR3 region has 14 residues. The CDR3 coding sequence is TGTGCCAGCAGCCAAGGGGTCCCAAACTACGAGCAGTACTTC. Its protein product is CASSQGVPNYEQYF.

The gene calls are TRBV7-2 and TRBJ2-3; TRBD2 matches at 11 bases. In germline, CDR1 is SGHTA, CDR2 FQGNSA. This CDR3 is 15 amino acids long. J was trimmed by 4 bases and V by 5 bases; bases with no gene match: 5. The CDR3 nucleotides are TGTGCCAGCAGCGCACTAGCGGGAGCCCCAGATACGCAGTATTTT. It codes for CASSALAGAPDTQYF.

J is TRBJ1-6 and V is TRBV7-3; D call uncertain. V was pared by 2 bases and J by 7 bases, with 9 bases between. This CDR3 contains 14 residues. In germline, CDR1 is SGHTA, CDR2 FQGTGA. Here the CDR3 DNA reads TGTGCCAGCAGCTTACTCGAGGCCAATTCACCCCTCCACTTT. It specifies CASSLLEANSPLHF.

The chain uses TRBV11-2 and TRBJ2-7; maybe TRBD1 (5 bases). Per the germline V gene, CDR1 is SGHAT and CDR2 is FQNNGV. This CDR3 contains 14 residues. Trimming shortened V by 7 bases and J by 4 bases, and 17 bases separated the two germline ends. The CDR3 bases are TGTGCCAGCACCGACGCATGGGGCGCGTACGAGCAGTACTTC. It codes for CASTDAWGAYEQYF.

Within the sample, this clone is medium-sized. The chain recombines TRBV28 with TRBJ1-2, with D possibly matching TRBD1 (6 bases). CDR3 size: 10 residues. V was pared by 8 bases and J by 13 bases, with 14 bases between. Per germline, CDR1 MDHEN and CDR2 SYDVKM. The CDR3: CASRGTSFTF. The CDR3 region has the DNA TGTGCCAGCCGTGGGACATCTTTCACCTTC.

This sequence joins TRBV4-1 and TRBJ2-3, with D perhaps TRBD2 (6 bases). The CDR3 spans 17 residues. CDR1 and CDR2 (germline): MGHRA, YSYEKL. Trimming removed 0 bases at V and 6 bases at J, with 19 bases between. The CDR3 loop reads CASSQDLRLRDFDTQYF. Here the CDR3 DNA reads TGCGCCAGCAGCCAAGATCTACGACTACGGGACTTCGATACGCAGTATTTT.

The V gene is TRBV7-8, the J gene TRBJ1-5; D call uncertain. Trimming left V 5 bases short and J 6 bases short, with 23 bases between. Germline CDR1 and CDR2: SGHVS and FQNEAQ. This CDR3 comprises 17 residues. CDR3 region: CASSPSAAGMGFQPQHF. In DNA form, the CDR3 reads TGTGCCAGCAGCCCGTCTGCGGCGGGGATGGGCTTTCAGCCCCAGCATTTT.

The chain combines TRBV13 with TRBJ2-1, with 10 bases fitting TRBD2. V was clipped by 3 bases and J by 10 bases; unmatched bases: 15. CDR3 size: 17 residues. Germline CDR1 PRHDT, CDR2 FYEKMQ (reference sequence). The CDR3 region is CASSFSPGSGRTGEQFF. DNA of the CDR3: TGTGCCAGCAGCTTTTCCCCTGGTAGCGGGAGGACAGGGGAGCAGTTCTTC.

The chain has TRBV4-2 and TRBJ2-3, with TRBD2 identical over 9 bases. Trimming at V came to 3 bases and at J to 4 bases, leaving 5 bases not matched to a gene. The length of the CDR3 is 15 residues. CDR1 and CDR2 from the germline V gene are LGHNA and YNFKEQ. The CDR3 nucleotides read TGTGCCAGCAGCCAGGCTAGCGGGGCTGCAGATACGCAGTATTTT. It specifies CASSQASGAADTQYF.

V is TRBV18 and J is TRBJ1-1; no firm D call. CDR3 length: 16 amino acids. Trimming took off 2 bases at V and 0 bases at J, with 13 bases between the two ends. Looked up from germline, CDR1 is KGHSH and CDR2 is LQKENI. CDR3: CASSPFRGRMNTEAFF. The CDR3 DNA follows: TGTGCCAGCTCACCATTCCGAGGGAGGATGAACACTGAAGCTTTCTTT. The variable domain in full, completed from reference TRBV18 and TRBJ1-1, reads NAGVMQNPRHLVRRRGQEARLRCSPMKGHSHVYWYRQLPEEGLKFMVYLQKENIIDESGMPKERFSAEFPKEGPSILRIQQVVRGDSAAYFCASSPFRGRMNTEAFFGQGTRLTVV.